This T cell receptor beta chain comes out of a study of T cell responses to AZD1222 COVID-19 vaccine. General study results and limits: Unmutated variant regions are reportedly targeted by nearly half of spike-specific TCRs.

Assay used: immunoSEQ multiplex PCR; TCRdb lists only in-frame clones, some missing. The sample includes about 130,000 clones, 75% to 95% of them seen just once. Concerning this clone itself: Its antigen remains unidentified.

The V end lost 7 bases, the J end lost 10 bases, and 16 bases lay between the germline ends. CDR3 length: 14 residues. Germline V CDR1 and CDR2: KGHDR, SFDVKD. This receptor was obtained from an adult in good health. This chain links TRBV24-1 with TRBJ1-6; D possibly corresponds to TRBD1 (6 bases). The material sequenced was peripheral blood, taken on day 0 of AZD1222 vaccination. CDR3 nucleotide sequence: TGTGCCACCAGCCCGGAGGGGGATCGGTCACCCCTCCACTTT. As protein: CATSPEGDRSPLHF.